The 24 T cell receptor beta chains presented below share a single source sample, sequenced in a study of cytomegalovirus exposure and HLA in healthy donors. PCR was performed using 60 Vbeta and 13 Jbeta primers. Sequenced by immunoSEQ multiplex PCR; TCRdb stores in-frame clones only, minus some. This table has 160,000 or so clones, 70% to 85% appearing once. The sequenced sample was PBMCs. The origin of the receptors is a male donor in good health and CMV-seronegative.

The V call is TRBV7-9, the J call TRBJ2-7; D unclear. Trimming left V 1 base short and J 2 bases short, with 6 bases between. The CDR3 covers 13 residues. Looked up from germline, CDR1 is SEHNR and CDR2 is FQNEAQ (reference sequence). In DNA form, the CDR3 reads TGTGCCAGCAGCTTAGATCCAGCCTACGAGCAGTACTTC. This gives the protein CASSLDPAYEQYF.

The rearrangement links TRBV10-3 to TRBJ2-2; 9 bases are a match to TRBD1. V gave up 10 bases and J gave up 7 bases; unmatched junction bases: 10. The germline CDR1 and CDR2 sequences are ENHRY and SYGVKD. There are 14 residues in the CDR3. The CDR3 nucleotides are TGTGCCACCGAGGGGACAGGGTCCGTCGGGGAGCTGTTTTTT. This gives the protein CATEGTGSVGELFF.

The chain has TRBV5-1 and TRBJ2-1; 8 nucleotides agree with TRBD2. This CDR3 spans 13 amino acids. Germline assignment: CDR1 SGHRS and CDR2 YFSETQ. V was pared by 4 bases and J by 11 bases, with 8 bases of the junction left unmatched. The CDR3 DNA sequence: TGCGCCAGCAGCCAGGACACTAGCGGAAAGCAGTTCTTC. Protein: CASSQDTSGKQFF.

This chain uses TRBV4-3 with TRBJ2-7, with 9 bases that match TRBD1. The CDR3 totals 15 residues. V lost 4 bases to trimming and J lost 5 bases; unmatched junction nucleotides: 9. CDR1 is LGHNA and CDR2 is YSLEER in the germline V gene. The CDR3 nucleotides are TGCGCCAGCAGCCGGAGGCCGGGACAGGGAGACGAGCAGTACTTC. It translates to CASSRRPGQGDEQYF.

V and J are TRBV9 and TRBJ1-4, with D hard to call. Germline V CDR1 and CDR2: SGDLS, YYNGEE. The CDR3 runs 16 residues. V was pared by 1 base and J by 0 bases, with 10 bases between. CDR3 amino acids: CASSVKGDSTNEKLFF. The CDR3 coding sequence is TGTGCCAGCAGCGTAAAGGGAGATTCAACTAATGAAAAACTGTTTTTT.

Concerning this clone itself: Compared with germline, one end of the junction differs, possibly owing to a read error. The genes are TRBV7-7 and TRBJ1-1; D is perhaps TRBD1 (5 bases). Germline lookup yields CDR1 SSHAT and CDR2 FNYEAQ (reference sequence). CDR3 length equals 14 residues. The CDR3 protein is CASSPQGMNTEAFF. CDR3 in DNA: TGTGCTAGCAGCCCCCAGGGAATGAACACTGAAGCTTTCTTT.

This chain links TRBV6-1 with TRBJ2-7; the match to TRBD2 covers 7 bases. This CDR3 has 11 amino acids. Germline V CDR1 and CDR2: MNHNS, SASEGT. V lost 8 bases, J lost 4 bases, and 2 bases stayed unmatched. The CDR3 coding sequence is TGTGCCAGCCGGGGGGTATACGAGCAGTACTTC. Amino acids: CASRGVYEQYF.

The V and J genes are TRBV19 and TRBJ2-2, with D tentatively TRBD1 (8 bases). CDR1 and CDR2 (germline): LNHDA, SQIVND (reference sequence). This CDR3 is 15 amino acids long. Trimming left V 4 bases short and J 6 bases short, with 15 bases between. Here the CDR3 reads CASSNRGGLSGELFF. Here the CDR3 DNA reads TGTGCCAGTAGTAACAGGGGGGGATTGTCCGGGGAGCTGTTTTTT.

The CDR3 nucleotides read TGTGCCAGTAGTGTCGGGACAGGGTCCTACGAGCAGTACTTC. This sequence encodes CASSVGTGSYEQYF. The rearrangement links TRBV19 to TRBJ2-7, with 9 bases matching TRBD1. V was clipped by 5 bases and J by 1 base; unmatched bases: 3. This CDR3 region has 14 residues. Germline CDR1 and CDR2: LNHDA and SQIVND (reference sequence).

This clone was seen only once. The rearrangement joins TRBV6-5 to TRBJ1-5, with D possibly matching TRBD1 (6 bases). The CDR3 is 16 amino acids. Germline CDR1 MNHEY, CDR2 SVGAGI. Trimming stripped 0 bases from V and 0 bases from J, with 9 bases between. The chain's CDR3 is CASSYSGTSSNQPQHF. The CDR3 DNA is TGTGCCAGCAGTTACTCAGGGACAAGTAGCAATCAGCCCCAGCATTTT.

The chain is built from TRBV19 and TRBJ1-5; possibly TRBD1 for D (5 bases). The germline V and J ends were trimmed by 1 base and 3 bases, with 13 bases remaining between them. CDR1 LNHDA and CDR2 SQIVND come from the germline V gene (reference sequence). CDR3 length: 16 residues. In nucleotides, the CDR3 is TGTGCCAGTAGTATAGGGCAAAGGGGAATCAATCAGCCCCAGCATTTT. It translates to CASSIGQRGINQPQHF.

This clone was seen only once. The rearrangement joins TRBV27 to TRBJ1-1; 9 positions agree with TRBD1. Germline V gene data show CDR1 as MNHEY and CDR2 as SMNVEV (reference sequence). The CDR3 length is 16 residues. V lost 5 bases and J lost 4; bases outside the gene matches: 11. The CDR3 nucleotides are TGTGCCAGCAGTCCACAGGGGGCTGGGGTGAGCACTGAAGCTTTCTTT. Its translation is CASSPQGAGVSTEAFF.

This clone was counted a single time. V is TRBV28 and J is TRBJ2-4; 7 bases are shared with TRBD1. Germline CDR1 MDHEN, CDR2 SYDVKM. This CDR3 is built from 14 residues. V gave up 5 bases and J gave up 7 bases; unmatched junction bases: 8. The CDR3, as DNA: TGTGCCAGCAGTCAAGGACAGGTGGGCAACATTCAGTACTTC. It codes for CASSQGQVGNIQYF.

The DNA for the CDR3 is TGTGCCAGTAGTCGGAGAGGACTAGCGGGAGAGACCTTCTACGAGCAGTACTTC. It translates to CASSRRGLAGETFYEQYF. V usage is TRBV19 and J usage is TRBJ2-7, with 13 nucleotides matching TRBD2. This CDR3 is built from 18 residues. Germline trimming cut 5 bases from V and 3 bases from J; bases unmatched to any gene: 13. Germline values: CDR1 LNHDA, CDR2 SQIVND (reference sequence).

This chain connects TRBV21-1 to TRBJ2-7; TRBD2, as called in the table, went unchecked against the DNA. TRBV21-1 constitutes a pseudogene. The CDR3 covers 15 residues. CDR3 sequence reads: CASSKRFTRDYEQYF. The CDR3 DNA is TGTGCCAGCAGCAAACGGTTTACGAGGGACTACGAGCAGTACTTC.

The chain combines TRBV9 with TRBJ1-4; 12 bases map to TRBD1. Germline-derived CDR1 and CDR2 are SGDLS and YYNGEE. CDR3 length equals 16 residues. V was pared by 5 bases and J by 7 bases, with 9 bases of the junction left unmatched. CDR3 DNA sequence: TGTGCCAGCAGTGAACCGGGACAGGGGGCTCGTGAAAAACTGTTTTTT. Protein sequence: CASSEPGQGAREKLFF.

V gene TRBV18 combines with J gene TRBJ1-1, with D uncertain. Germline CDR1 reads KGHSH; CDR2 reads LQKENI. The CDR3 consists of 13 residues. V gave up 5 bases and J gave up 0 bases, with 7 bases separating them. Here the CDR3 DNA reads TGTGCCAGCTCAGAGGGAATGAACACTGAAGCTTTCTTT. It encodes CASSEGMNTEAFF.

The rearrangement uses TRBV6-5 and TRBJ2-7; 7 nucleotides agree with TRBD2. The CDR3 runs 15 residues. J was trimmed by 1 base and V by 4 bases; bases with no gene match: 7. In germline, CDR1 is MNHEY, CDR2 SVGAGI. The CDR3 DNA is TGTGCCAGCAGTTGGCCGGGACTAAGATCCTACGAGCAGTACTTC. This translates into CASSWPGLRSYEQYF.

V usage is TRBV19 and J usage is TRBJ1-1; perhaps TRBD1 as D (6 bases). The CDR3 sequence is 14 residues long. From germline, CDR1 is LNHDA and CDR2 SQIVND (reference sequence). Trimming shortened V by 4 bases and J by 1 base, and 10 bases separated the two germline ends. The CDR3 region has the DNA TGTGCCAGTAGTAGTGACAGGCCGAACACTGAAGCTTTCTTT. Translation: CASSSDRPNTEAFF. Filled out from reference TRBV19 and TRBJ1-1, the complete variable domain reads DGGITQSPKYLFRKEGQNVTLSCEQNLNHDAMYWYRQDPGQGLRLIYYSQIVNDFQKGDIAEGYSVSREKKESFPLTVTSAQKNPTAFYLCASSSDRPNTEAFFGQGTRLTVV.

The V gene is TRBV18, the J gene TRBJ1-4; D is perhaps TRBD1 (6 bases). CDR1 and CDR2 from the germline V gene are KGHSH and LQKENI. This CDR3 spans 18 amino acids. V shed 3 bases and J shed 3 bases, with 20 bases lying between them. CDR3 DNA: TGTGCCAGCTCACCGGGAAGGGCGGGGGCGAAGCCTAATGAAAAACTGTTTTTT. This sequence encodes CASSPGRAGAKPNEKLFF.

The chain couples TRBV19 to TRBJ2-7; 10 bases agree with TRBD1. Losses at the gene ends were 3 bases for V and 5 bases for J; bases not matched to a gene: 4. The CDR3 totals 14 residues. Germline assignment: CDR1 LNHDA and CDR2 SQIVND (reference sequence). DNA of the CDR3: TGTGCCAGTAGTATGTGGGACAGGGGCCACGAGCAGTACTTC. This gives the protein CASSMWDRGHEQYF.

The chain employs TRBV5-1 and TRBJ2-1, with a tentative D call TRBD1 (6 bases). The CDR3 length is 14 residues. The germline gives CDR1 SGHRS, CDR2 YFSETQ. Trimming shortened V by 2 bases and J by 4 bases, and 10 bases separated the two germline ends. CDR3 loop: CASSFSTGYNEQFF. The CDR3 bases are TGCGCCAGCAGCTTCTCGACAGGTTACAATGAGCAGTTCTTC. The full variable domain, completed using reference TRBV5-1 and TRBJ2-1, is KAGVTQTPRYLIKTRGQQVTLSCSPISGHRSVSWYQQTPGQGLQFLFEYFSETQRNKGNFPGRFSGRQFSNSRSEMNVSTLELGDSALYLCASSFSTGYNEQFFGPGTRLTVL.

The V and J genes are TRBV5-8 and TRBJ2-1; TRBD2 agrees at 12 bases. V lost 4 bases and J lost 6; bases outside the gene matches: 8. CDR1 is SGHTS and CDR2 is YDEGEE in the germline V gene. This CDR3 spans 16 amino acids. The chain's CDR3 is CASSRRLAGEVNEQFF. The CDR3 coding sequence is TGTGCCAGCAGCCGGCGACTAGCGGGAGAGGTCAATGAGCAGTTCTTC.

The chain is built from TRBV5-1 and TRBJ2-3, with TRBD2 matching over 8 bases. Germline CDR1 and CDR2: SGHRS and YFSETQ. This CDR3 has 13 residues. J gave up 5 bases and V 5 bases, and 4 bases lay outside the gene matches. In DNA, the CDR3 is TGCGCCAGCAGTCCCGGGGGGGAAGATACGCAGTATTTT. The encoded protein is CASSPGGEDTQYF. Together with reference TRBV5-1 and TRBJ2-3, the CDR3 gives the full variable domain: KAGVTQTPRYLIKTRGQQVTLSCSPISGHRSVSWYQQTPGQGLQFLFEYFSETQRNKGNFPGRFSGRQFSNSRSEMNVSTLELGDSALYLCASSPGGEDTQYFGPGTRLTVL.